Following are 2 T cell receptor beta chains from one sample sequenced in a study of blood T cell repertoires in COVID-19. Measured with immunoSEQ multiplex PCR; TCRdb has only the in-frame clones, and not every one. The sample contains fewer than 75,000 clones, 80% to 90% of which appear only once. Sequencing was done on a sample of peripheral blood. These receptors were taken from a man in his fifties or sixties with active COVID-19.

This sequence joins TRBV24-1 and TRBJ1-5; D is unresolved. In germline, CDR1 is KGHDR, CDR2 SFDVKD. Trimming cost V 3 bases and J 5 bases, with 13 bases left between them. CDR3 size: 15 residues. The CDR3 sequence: CATSDGKEVDQPQHF. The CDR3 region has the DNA TGTGCCACCAGTGATGGTAAGGAGGTCGATCAGCCCCAGCATTTT.

The CDR3 loop is CASSVAGTGGDGYTF. In DNA, the CDR3 is TGTGCCAGCAGCGTAGCGGGAACAGGGGGCGATGGCTACACCTTC. The chain is built from TRBV9 and TRBJ1-2, with 9 positions matching TRBD1. Germline V lookup: CDR1 SGDLS, CDR2 YYNGEE. This CDR3 has 15 amino acids. The trim removed 0 bases at V and 6 bases at J, leaving 6 bases unmatched.